The 25 T cell receptor beta chains below come from one sample, sequenced in a study of blood T cell repertoires in COVID-19. Only in-frame clones appear in the TCRdb table, and some are missing; sequencing was by immunoSEQ multiplex PCR. The sample records just over 70,000 clones, 80% being singletons. Material: peripheral blood. Receptors were obtained from a man in his 70s who had recovered from COVID-19.

In its sample, this clone ranks as large (0.1 to 1%). The chain is built from TRBV27 and TRBJ2-1, with 7 bases matching TRBD1. The CDR3 has 22 amino acids. J gave up 4 bases and V 3 bases, and 27 bases lay outside the gene matches. Per germline, CDR1 MNHEY and CDR2 SMNVEV (reference sequence). The CDR3 here is CASSFLPPLRQTGTEAYNEQFF. CDR3 coding DNA: TGTGCCAGCAGTTTTCTCCCCCCTCTGCGTCAAACCGGGACAGAGGCATACAATGAGCAGTTCTTC.

This chain connects TRBV27 to TRBJ1-6; tentative D call: TRBD1 (6 bases). In germline, CDR1 is MNHEY, CDR2 SMNVEV (reference sequence). V dropped 4 bases and J dropped 10 bases, with 11 bases sitting between them. The CDR3 covers 13 residues. CDR3 amino acids: CASSYTGWSPLHF. CDR3 DNA sequence: TGTGCCAGCAGTTACACAGGGTGGTCACCCCTCCACTTT.

Only one count was recorded for this clone. J is TRBJ2-7 and V is TRBV20-1, with a weak D call TRBD2 (5 bases). The CDR3 contains 11 residues. Trimming took 6 bases from V and 2 from J, leaving 8 bases between them. Germline V CDR1 and CDR2: DFQATT, SNEGSKA (reference sequence). The CDR3 DNA is TGCAGTGCCCGAGGGACCTACGAGCAGTACTTC. This translates into CSARGTYEQYF.

The gene calls are TRBV7-8 and TRBJ1-2; maybe TRBD1 (5 bases). Trimming pared 5 bases from V and 4 bases from J, leaving 14 bases between. This CDR3 contains 14 residues. CDR1 is SGHVS, CDR2 FQNEAQ, per germline. The CDR3 spells CASSRGAEGYGYTF. The CDR3 bases are TGTGCCAGCAGCCGAGGGGCAGAAGGCTATGGCTACACCTTC.

The rearrangement links TRBV5-1 to TRBJ1-2; no clear D. The CDR3 length is 12 residues. The germline V gene has CDR1 SGHRS and CDR2 YFSETQ. The germline V and J ends were trimmed by 3 bases and 3 bases, with 6 bases remaining between them. This chain's CDR3 is CASSSRDYGYTF. The DNA for the CDR3 is TGCGCCAGCAGCTCTAGAGACTATGGCTACACCTTC. Variable domain in full (rest from reference TRBV5-1 and TRBJ1-2): KAGVTQTPRYLIKTRGQQVTLSCSPISGHRSVSWYQQTPGQGLQFLFEYFSETQRNKGNFPGRFSGRQFSNSRSEMNVSTLELGDSALYLCASSSRDYGYTFGSGTRLTVV.

The J gene is TRBJ2-7, the V gene TRBV5-3; TRBD2 matches at 13 bases. TRBV5-3 is an ORF, with its function uncertain. This CDR3 is 21 amino acids long. J lost 5 bases, V lost 2 bases, and 22 bases had no gene match. The CDR3 here is CARSLGQPGTSGVSRFHEQYF. CDR3 coding DNA: TGTGCCAGAAGCTTAGGACAACCCGGGACTAGCGGGGTCAGCCGGTTTCACGAGCAGTACTTC.

V usage is TRBV6-5 and J usage is TRBJ2-3, with D perhaps matching TRBD1 (5 bases). V shed 5 bases and J shed 2 bases, with 11 bases lying between them. The germline V gene encodes CDR1 MNHEY and CDR2 SVGAGI. CDR3 length: 14 residues. DNA of the CDR3: TGTGCCAGCAGTCCGAGACAGAACACAGATACGCAGTATTTT. It yields the protein CASSPRQNTDTQYF.

This chain uses TRBV19 with TRBJ2-2; TRBD2 matches at 8 bases. This CDR3 is built from 14 residues. Germline V gene data show CDR1 as LNHDA and CDR2 as SQIVND (reference sequence). J gave up 3 bases and V 5 bases, and 2 bases lay outside the gene matches. CDR3 in DNA: TGTGCCAGTAGTGGGACTAGAGACACCGGGGAGCTGTTTTTT. Translation: CASSGTRDTGELFF.

The genes are TRBV18 and TRBJ1-1, with D perhaps TRBD1 (6 bases). From germline, CDR1 is KGHSH and CDR2 LQKENI. The CDR3 is 18 amino acids. Trimming cost V 3 bases and J 4 bases, with 24 bases left between them. The CDR3 DNA is TGTGCCAGCTCACCCCGGGGCAGGGGTGCCGGTGGATTCACTGAAGCTTTCTTT. As protein: CASSPRGRGAGGFTEAFF. The whole variable domain, remainder taken from reference TRBV18 and TRBJ1-1, is NAGVMQNPRHLVRRRGQEARLRCSPMKGHSHVYWYRQLPEEGLKFMVYLQKENIIDESGMPKERFSAEFPKEGPSILRIQQVVRGDSAAYFCASSPRGRGAGGFTEAFFGQGTRLTVV.

The rearrangement uses TRBV30 and TRBJ1-2; 8 bases map to TRBD1. The CDR3 extends over 16 amino acids. From germline, CDR1 is GTSNPN and CDR2 SVGIG (reference sequence). The V segment lost 5 bases and the J segment 0 bases; nucleotides outside the gene matches: 11. The CDR3 region is CAWEPWDRTSNYGYTF. The CDR3 bases are TGTGCCTGGGAACCTTGGGACAGGACATCTAACTATGGCTACACCTTC.

The count of this clone is one. V usage is TRBV28 and J usage is TRBJ1-2, with D possibly being TRBD1 (6 bases). CDR3 size: 16 residues. CDR1 and CDR2 from the germline V gene are MDHEN and SYDVKM. V dropped 2 bases and J dropped 4 bases, with 17 bases sitting between them. Here the CDR3 reads CASSLPPGQYVYGYTF. In nucleotides, the CDR3 is TGTGCCAGCAGTTTACCCCCCGGACAGTACGTCTATGGCTACACCTTC.

The chain uses TRBV6-1 and TRBJ1-1; the D gene is possibly TRBD1 (5 bases). The CDR3 is 15 amino acids. The germline V gene encodes CDR1 MNHNS and CDR2 SASEGT. V was clipped by 1 base and J by 3 bases, with 12 bases between them. The CDR3 bases are TGTGCCAGCAGTGAAGGAAGGGGATTGTACACTGAAGCTTTCTTT. This gives the protein CASSEGRGLYTEAFF.

There are a few counts of this clone. J is TRBJ2-2 and V is TRBV18; a weak D match, TRBD1 (5 bases). The CDR3 sequence is 14 residues long. V shed 3 bases and J shed 6 bases, with 11 bases lying between them. Germline CDR1 KGHSH, CDR2 LQKENI. DNA of the CDR3: TGTGCCAGCTCACCCACCAGGGATCCCGGGGAGCTGTTTTTT. Translating gives CASSPTRDPGELFF.

The rearrangement joins TRBV23-1 to TRBJ2-7; 10 bases match TRBD1. TRBV23-1 is annotated as an ORF whose role is uncertain. V lost 9 bases, J lost 5 bases, and 10 bases stayed unmatched. The CDR3 sequence is 14 residues long. The CDR3 nucleotides are TGCGCCAGAGCTCCGGGACAGGGGTTCAACGAGCAGTACTTC. Encoded protein: CARAPGQGFNEQYF.

This clone was counted once. The gene calls are TRBV7-2 and TRBJ2-1; D not resolved. From germline, CDR1 is SGHTA and CDR2 FQGNSA. The V and J ends lost 5 bases and 3 bases respectively, with 14 bases between them. CDR3 size: 15 residues. CDR3 in amino acids: CASSPDSFFYNEQFF. The CDR3 bases are TGTGCCAGCAGCCCAGACTCCTTTTTCTACAATGAGCAGTTCTTC.

This sequence joins TRBV4-3 and TRBJ1-2; possibly TRBD1 for D (6 bases). The CDR3 length is 13 residues. The V gene's germline CDR1 is LGHNA and CDR2 YSLEER. The V gene lost 4 bases and the J gene lost 4 bases, with 10 bases spanning the gap. This CDR3 reads CASSPRGGYGYTF. DNA of the CDR3: TGCGCCAGCAGCCCCAGGGGCGGCTATGGCTACACCTTC.

The V and J genes are TRBV2 and TRBJ1-5; D not resolved. Germline V gene lookup returns CDR1 SNHLY and CDR2 FYNNEI. V dropped 8 bases and J dropped 5 bases, with 13 bases sitting between them. The CDR3 totals 13 residues. As DNA, the CDR3 is TGTGCCAGCCTTGAGCTTCGGGATCAGCCCCAGCATTTT. Amino acid sequence: CASLELRDQPQHF.

The gene calls are TRBV23-1 and TRBJ2-2; unclear D gene. TRBV23-1 has ORF status, its function being uncertain. The CDR3 spans 16 residues. The germline V and J ends were trimmed by 1 base and 1 base, with 10 bases remaining between them. CDR3 nucleotide sequence: TGCGCCAGCAGTCAATGCGCCCACGAGAACACCGGGGAGCTGTTTTTT. Encoded protein: CASSQCAHENTGELFF.

The chain couples TRBV2 to TRBJ1-5; 9 bases agree with TRBD1. CDR1 SNHLY and CDR2 FYNNEI come from the germline V gene. J was trimmed by 5 bases and V by 7 bases; bases with no gene match: 9. This CDR3 region has 15 residues. For the CDR3, the DNA is TGTGCCAGCACTTCAGACAGGGGGACTGATCAGCCCCAGCATTTT. As protein: CASTSDRGTDQPQHF.

J is TRBJ2-6 and V is TRBV6-2 or TRBV6-3; D possibly corresponds to TRBD2 (7 bases). Deletions cut 6 bases from V and 2 bases from J, with 20 bases between. The CDR3 covers 18 residues. From germline, CDR1 is MNHEY and CDR2 SVGEGT. CDR3 coding DNA: TGTGCCAGCAGCTCATCGGGGGGCGCGTTGACTGGGGCCAACGTCCTGACTTTC. It yields the protein CASSSSGGALTGANVLTF.

The count of this clone is one. The rearrangement uses TRBV27 and TRBJ2-7, with D hard to call. The V end was cut by 6 bases, the J end by 2 bases, with 11 bases between. This CDR3 has 13 residues. The V gene's germline CDR1 is MNHEY and CDR2 SMNVEV (reference sequence). In DNA, the CDR3 is TGTGCCAGCAGGGGCAGCTACACCTACGAGCAGTACTTC. Translated, it gives CASRGSYTYEQYF.

The chain couples TRBV25-1 to TRBJ2-1; possibly TRBD1 for D (5 bases). The germline gives CDR1 MGHDK, CDR2 SYGVNS. This CDR3 has 14 residues. Trimming shortened V by 3 bases and J by 7 bases, and 13 bases separated the two germline ends. CDR3 bases: TGTGCCAGCAGTGACCGGAACAGGCGGAATGAGCAGTTCTTC. It is translated as CASSDRNRRNEQFF. Together with reference TRBV25-1 and TRBJ2-1, the CDR3 gives the full variable domain: EADIYQTPRYLVIGTGKKITLECSQTMGHDKMYWYQQDPGMELHLIHYSYGVNSTEKGDLSSESTVSRIRTEHFPLTLESARPSHTSQYLCASSDRNRRNEQFFGPGTRLTVL.

This chain links TRBV5-1 with TRBJ2-5; 8 bases fit TRBD2. Germline CDR1 is SGHRS and CDR2 is YFSETQ. Trimming removed 0 bases from V and 1 base from J; junction bases left unmatched: 2. This CDR3 region has 15 residues. DNA for the CDR3: TGCGCCAGCAGCTTGGGAACTAGCGGCCAAGAGACCCAGTACTTC. Protein: CASSLGTSGQETQYF.

The chain is built from TRBV30 and TRBJ2-7, with 9 bases aligning to TRBD2. The V segment lost 8 bases and the J segment 1 base; nucleotides outside the gene matches: 12. The CDR3 consists of 15 residues. Germline loops: CDR1 GTSNPN, CDR2 SVGIG (reference sequence). CDR3 amino acids: CAGSYSGSFSYEQYF. The CDR3 DNA reads TGTGCCGGAAGCTATAGCGGGAGTTTTTCCTACGAGCAGTACTTC. The whole variable domain, filled in from reference TRBV30 and TRBJ2-7, reads SQTIHQWPATLVQPVGSPLSLECTVEGTSNPNLYWYRQAAGRGLQLLFYSVGIGQISSEVPQNLSASRPQDRQFILSSKKLLLSDSGFYLCAGSYSGSFSYEQYFGPGTRLTVT.

The chain recombines TRBV5-6 with TRBJ2-7; D possibly corresponds to TRBD1 (6 bases). V lost 0 bases to trimming and J lost 1 base, with 11 bases between them. In germline, CDR1 is SGHDT, CDR2 YYEEEE. This CDR3 spans 15 amino acids. The DNA for the CDR3 is TGTGCCAGCAGCTTGGAAACAGGGAGATCCTACGAGCAGTACTTC. Encoded protein: CASSLETGRSYEQYF.